The T cell receptor beta chain described here comes from a study of blood T cell repertoires in COVID-19. The wider study: Nucleic acid was either cDNA or gDNA, and it came from T cells, B-cell-depleted T cells, or PBMCs.

Produced via immunoSEQ multiplex PCR; TCRdb's table is partial and in-frame only. Among just over 300,000 clones listed, approximately 90% were seen once. V lost 6 bases to trimming and J lost 4 bases; unmatched junction nucleotides: 6. This CDR3 spans 14 amino acids. Germline V gene sequence: CDR1 KGHSH, CDR2 LQKENI. The receptor was derived from a man aged 25 to 45 who had recovered from COVID-19. The sample consisted of PBMCs or T cells enriched from blood (not recorded which). V is TRBV18 and J is TRBJ2-5, with 9 bases aligning to TRBD1. The CDR3 coding sequence is TGTGCCAGCTCCGAGGGACAGGGCAGAGAGACCCAGTACTTC. Protein: CASSEGQGRETQYF.